These 13 T cell receptor beta chains came from one sample sequenced in a study of chemoradiotherapy in HPV16-positive cancers. Profiling relied on immunoSEQ multiplex PCR, and the TCRdb table lists in-frame clones only, not all of them. Of around 4,800 clones listed, roughly 90% are singletons. Sampling was done from a patient who underwent chemoradiotherapy. The receptor set was obtained from a human donor with HPV-associated anogenital cancer.

The V call is TRBV29-1, the J call TRBJ1-5; D gene unclear. The CDR3 has 13 amino acids. Per germline, CDR1 SQVTM and CDR2 ANQGSEA. The V and J ends lost 4 bases and 3 bases respectively, with 10 bases between them. In nucleotides, the CDR3 is TGCAGCGTTGCTTGGGCTCCCAATCAGCCCCAGCATTTT. Its translation: CSVAWAPNQPQHF.

The chain carries TRBV11-2 and TRBJ2-1; maybe TRBD2 (5 bases). Germline V lookup: CDR1 SGHAT, CDR2 FQNNGV. Between the trimmed V and J ends, which lost 4 bases and 0 bases, there was a span of 13 bases. The CDR3 totals 16 residues. CDR3 loop: CASSSRTRSSYNEQFF. The CDR3 DNA reads as TGTGCCAGCAGCTCACGGACTCGTAGCTCCTACAATGAGCAGTTCTTC.

The chain uses TRBV9 and TRBJ1-6; D ambiguous. The CDR3 length is 16 residues. The V gene's germline CDR1 is SGDLS and CDR2 YYNGEE. The V and J ends lost 0 bases and 5 bases respectively, with 12 bases between them. CDR3 sequence: CASSVGHARNNSPLHF. In nucleotides, the CDR3 is TGTGCCAGCAGCGTAGGGCACGCAAGGAATAATTCACCCCTCCACTTT. Looking up the rest from reference TRBV9 and TRBJ1-6 gives the full variable domain: DSGVTQTPKHLITATGQRVTLRCSPRSGDLSVYWYQQSLDQGLQFLIQYYNGEERAKGNILERFSAQQFPDLHSELNLSSLELGDSALYFCASSVGHARNNSPLHFGNGTRLTVT.

A single count supports this clone. J is TRBJ2-3 and V is TRBV29-1; no reliable D call. The V end was cut by 4 bases, the J end by 2 bases, with 13 bases between. Germline V gene sequence: CDR1 SQVTM, CDR2 ANQGSEA. The CDR3 totals 14 residues. This CDR3 reads CSVGLGISTDTQYF. The CDR3 DNA is TGCAGCGTTGGTTTGGGGATATCCACAGATACGCAGTATTTT.

The chain is built from TRBV30 and TRBJ1-2, with D possibly matching TRBD1 (6 bases). CDR3 length equals 13 residues. The V gene's germline CDR1 is GTSNPN and CDR2 SVGIG (reference sequence). V lost 2 bases, J lost 3 bases, and 10 bases lay in between. CDR3 in amino acids: CAWSNREDYGYTF. DNA of the CDR3: TGTGCCTGGAGTAACAGGGAGGACTATGGCTACACCTTC.

The CDR3 DNA reads as TGTGCTAGTGGTCTCCCACCCGGGGAGCTGTTTTTT. This translates into CASGLPPGELFF. This chain links TRBV12-5 with TRBJ2-2; unclear D gene. This CDR3 has 12 residues. Germline CDR1 reads LGHNT; CDR2 reads FRNRAP. Trimming cost V 5 bases and J 6 bases, with 7 bases left between them.

The J gene is TRBJ2-5, the V gene TRBV5-1; TRBD1 or TRBD2 may be the D gene (5 bases each). CDR3 size: 18 residues. V was shortened by 5 bases and J by 2 bases, with 25 bases between the two germline ends. Germline values: CDR1 SGHRS, CDR2 YFSETQ. CDR3 loop: CASSGGFFRVGIQETQYF. The CDR3 DNA sequence: TGCGCCAGCAGTGGAGGATTCTTCAGGGTGGGGATACAAGAGACCCAGTACTTC.

In its sample, this clone was seen a few times. This chain joins TRBV5-1 and TRBJ1-3; D uncertain. From germline, CDR1 is SGHRS and CDR2 YFSETQ. V was shortened by 3 bases and J by 0 bases, with 4 bases between the two germline ends. This CDR3 contains 13 residues. This chain's CDR3 is CASSYGSGNTIYF. For the CDR3, the DNA is TGCGCCAGCAGCTACGGCTCTGGAAACACCATATATTTT. Looking up the rest from reference TRBV5-1 and TRBJ1-3 gives the full variable domain: KAGVTQTPRYLIKTRGQQVTLSCSPISGHRSVSWYQQTPGQGLQFLFEYFSETQRNKGNFPGRFSGRQFSNSRSEMNVSTLELGDSALYLCASSYGSGNTIYFGEGSWLTVV.

The chain employs TRBV4-2 and TRBJ2-3, with 14 positions matching TRBD2. This CDR3 comprises 15 residues. V was pared by 0 bases and J by 8 bases, with 1 base of the junction left unmatched. Germline lookup yields CDR1 LGHNA and CDR2 YNFKEQ. CDR3 sequence (DNA): TGTGCCAGCAGCCAAGAAGGGACTAGCGGGGGTACGCAGTATTTT. The encoded protein is CASSQEGTSGGTQYF.

The V gene is TRBV4-2, the J gene TRBJ1-6; TRBD1 agrees at 9 bases. The CDR3 is 16 amino acids. Per germline, CDR1 LGHNA and CDR2 YNFKEQ. J lost 10 bases, V lost 3 bases, and 10 bases had no gene match. CDR3 region: CASSQGQGPPGSPLHF. In DNA, the CDR3 is TGTGCCAGCAGCCAGGGACAGGGCCCCCCGGGGTCACCCCTCCACTTT.

This chain's CDR3 is CASSPIDSRDRGEKLFF. CDR3 sequence (DNA): TGTGCCAGCAGCCCCATCGACTCCAGGGATCGTGGTGAAAAACTGTTTTTT. This rearrangement joins TRBV28 to TRBJ1-4; possible D gene TRBD1, 5 bases. The V end lost 6 bases, the J end lost 7 bases, and 24 bases lay between the germline ends. The length of the CDR3 is 17 residues. Germline lookup yields CDR1 MDHEN and CDR2 SYDVKM.

The rearrangement uses TRBV7-2 and TRBJ1-2, with D possibly being TRBD1 (5 bases). CDR1 is SGHTA and CDR2 is FQGNSA in the germline V gene. There are 14 residues in the CDR3. Trimming removed 6 bases at V and 8 bases at J, with 19 bases between. CDR3 sequence reads: CASSPRDERTGYTF. The CDR3 DNA is TGTGCCAGCAGTCCCCGGGACGAAAGGACCGGCTACACCTTC.

This clone has just a few counts. This chain uses TRBV11-3 with TRBJ2-7; D is perhaps TRBD2 (5 bases). The germline CDR1 and CDR2 sequences are SGHNT and YENEEA. The CDR3 sequence is 17 residues long. Trimming pared 3 bases from V and 5 bases from J, leaving 23 bases between. CDR3 sequence: CASSFVSGGGNNHEQYF. CDR3 sequence (DNA): TGTGCCAGCAGCTTCGTATCCGGCGGAGGTAATAACCACGAGCAGTACTTC.